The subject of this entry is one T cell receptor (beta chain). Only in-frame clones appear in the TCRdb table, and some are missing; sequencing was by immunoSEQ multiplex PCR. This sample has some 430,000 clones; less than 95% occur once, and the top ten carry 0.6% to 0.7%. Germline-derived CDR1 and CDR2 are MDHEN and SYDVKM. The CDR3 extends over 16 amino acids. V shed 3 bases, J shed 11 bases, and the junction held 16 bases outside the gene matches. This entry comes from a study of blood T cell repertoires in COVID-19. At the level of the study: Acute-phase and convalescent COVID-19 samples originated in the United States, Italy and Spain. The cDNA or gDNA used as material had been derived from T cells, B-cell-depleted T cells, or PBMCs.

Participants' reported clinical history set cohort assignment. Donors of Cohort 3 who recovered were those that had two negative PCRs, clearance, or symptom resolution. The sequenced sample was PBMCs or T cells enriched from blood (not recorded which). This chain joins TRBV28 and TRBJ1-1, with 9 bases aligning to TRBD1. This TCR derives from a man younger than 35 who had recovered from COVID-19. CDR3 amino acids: CASSFRRGTGHSRAFF. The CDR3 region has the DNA TGTGCCAGCAGTTTTCGCCGTGGGACAGGGCACAGTCGGGCTTTCTTT.